The 31 T cell receptor beta chains given below trace back to one sample, sequenced in a study of beta chain features in type 1 diabetes. Every isolated RNA sample was fully reverse transcribed, so sequencing captured expressed TCRB transcripts. Assay used: immunoSEQ multiplex PCR; TCRdb lists only in-frame clones, some missing. The sample lists hundreds of thousands of clones; about a sixth were seen once. Sequencing was carried out using naive CD4+ T cells from blood. Every receptor here comes from a man younger than 30 in good health.

CDR3 coding DNA: TGTGCCATCAGTGCTCTGACTAGCGGGAGTCCCGGGGAGCTGTTTTTT. Amino acid sequence: CAISALTSGSPGELFF. J is TRBJ2-2 and V is TRBV10-3; 12 nucleotides align to TRBD2. The germline V gene encodes CDR1 ENHRY and CDR2 SYGVKD. Trimming took 4 bases from V and 6 from J; bases not matched to a gene: 6. The CDR3 consists of 16 residues.

With regard to this clone: Other DNA sequences in the sample encode the same CDR3. The chain joins TRBV7-9 to TRBJ1-5; the D is unclear. Deletions cut 1 base from V and 1 base from J, with 2 bases between. This CDR3 contains 13 residues. Germline loops: CDR1 SEHNR, CDR2 FQNEAQ (reference sequence). In nucleotides, the CDR3 is TGTGCCAGCAGCTTAGAGAGCAATCAGCCCCAGCATTTT. This codes for CASSLESNQPQHF.

The chain links TRBV27 to TRBJ2-1; the D gene is possibly TRBD1 (5 bases). The CDR3 has 14 residues. CDR1 and CDR2 from the germline V gene are MNHEY and SMNVEV (reference sequence). The V and J ends lost 2 bases and 2 bases respectively, with 7 bases between them. The CDR3 region has the DNA TGTGCCAGCAGTTTAAGCAGGGCCTACAATGAGCAGTTCTTC. Translating it yields CASSLSRAYNEQFF.

This clone was detected a few times. This chain connects TRBV6-1 to TRBJ2-1; the D is unclear. The length of the CDR3 is 11 residues. Per germline, CDR1 MNHNS and CDR2 SASEGT. The V end lost 8 bases, the J end lost 5 bases, and 7 bases lay between the germline ends. The CDR3 nucleotides are TGTGCCAGCGGCTGGAACAATGAGCAGTTCTTC. This sequence encodes CASGWNNEQFF.

The chain links TRBV18 to TRBJ1-5, with a weak D call TRBD1 (6 bases). The CDR3 is 14 amino acids. The germline CDR1 and CDR2 sequences are KGHSH and LQKENI. With 4 bases removed from V and 3 bases from J, the gap between germline ends came to 10 bases. The CDR3 protein is CASSRGGINQPQHF. DNA of the CDR3: TGTGCCAGCTCACGAGGGGGGATCAATCAGCCCCAGCATTTT. The variable domain in full, completed from reference TRBV18 and TRBJ1-5, reads NAGVMQNPRHLVRRRGQEARLRCSPMKGHSHVYWYRQLPEEGLKFMVYLQKENIIDESGMPKERFSAEFPKEGPSILRIQQVVRGDSAAYFCASSRGGINQPQHFGDGTRLSIL.

This clone was seen a few times. The chain employs TRBV5-4 and TRBJ2-2; no firm D call. Per the germline V gene, CDR1 is SGHNT and CDR2 is YYREEE (reference sequence). This CDR3 comprises 13 residues. The ends were cut back, 4 bases at V and 0 bases at J, with 4 bases in the middle. The DNA of the CDR3 is TGTGCCAGCAGCAACCCGAACACCGGGGAGCTGTTTTTT. It translates to CASSNPNTGELFF.

The rearrangement uses TRBV15 and TRBJ2-1, with D possibly being TRBD1 or TRBD2 (6 bases each). V was shortened by 0 bases and J by 7 bases, with 13 bases between the two germline ends. This CDR3 contains 15 residues. Germline CDR1 reads LNHNV; CDR2 reads YYDKDF (reference sequence). The CDR3 region is CATSRDPTGRNEQFF. Here the CDR3 DNA reads TGTGCCACCAGCAGAGATCCTACAGGGAGGAATGAGCAGTTCTTC.

This clone was seen more than once but under ten times. The chain has TRBV7-9 and TRBJ1-2; D possibly corresponds to TRBD1 (6 bases). The ends were cut back, 3 bases at V and 6 bases at J, with 8 bases in the middle. Germline CDR1 reads SEHNR; CDR2 reads FQNEAQ (reference sequence). The CDR3 spans 12 residues. Here the CDR3 DNA reads TGTGCCAGCAGCTTCGACAGGAATGGCTACACCTTC. It encodes CASSFDRNGYTF.

This clone was picked up a small number of times. This chain links TRBV18 with TRBJ2-1; 7 nucleotides line up with TRBD2. J lost 5 bases, V lost 1 base, and 5 bases had no gene match. The germline gives CDR1 KGHSH, CDR2 LQKENI. The CDR3 is 15 amino acids. DNA for the CDR3: TGTGCCAGCTCACCACTGTCTAGCGGCCACAATGAGCAGTTCTTC. Translating gives CASSPLSSGHNEQFF.

This chain joins TRBV5-1 and TRBJ2-5; TRBD2 aligns across 10 bases. The germline V gene encodes CDR1 SGHRS and CDR2 YFSETQ. Trimming cost V 4 bases and J 2 bases; bases outside gene matches: 14. The CDR3 runs 18 residues. The CDR3 nucleotides are TGCGCCAGCAGCCCGGCTACCCTACTAGCGGGACGGCAAGAGACCCAGTACTTC. It encodes CASSPATLLAGRQETQYF.

The CDR3 sequence: CASSVSGRAYNEQFF. In DNA form, the CDR3 reads TGTGCCAGCAGCGTAAGCGGGAGGGCCTACAATGAGCAGTTCTTC. The chain carries TRBV9 and TRBJ2-1, with 10 nucleotides matching TRBD2. Germline V lookup: CDR1 SGDLS, CDR2 YYNGEE. The CDR3 contains 15 residues. V lost 1 base to trimming and J lost 2 bases; unmatched junction nucleotides: 0.

In its sample, this clone was seen a few times. The V gene is TRBV30, the J gene TRBJ2-3; D possibly corresponds to TRBD2 (5 bases). CDR3 size: 17 residues. Germline CDR1 is GTSNPN and CDR2 is SVGIG (reference sequence). V lost 1 base to trimming and J lost 0 bases, with 17 bases between them. For the CDR3, the DNA is TGTGCCTGGAGTGCTGGAGAGCGGACCGATAGCACAGATACGCAGTATTTT. This encodes CAWSAGERTDSTDTQYF.

This clone appeared a single time. The chain joins TRBV5-6 to TRBJ2-7; D is unresolved. Between the trimmed V and J ends, which lost 2 bases and 6 bases, there was a span of 15 bases. CDR1 is SGHDT and CDR2 is YYEEEE in the germline V gene. There are 14 residues in the CDR3. The CDR3 sequence is CASSFIEVAPEQYF. CDR3 bases: TGTGCCAGCAGCTTCATAGAGGTCGCGCCCGAGCAGTACTTC.

The chain is built from TRBV5-6 and TRBJ2-7, with D hard to call. The germline gives CDR1 SGHDT, CDR2 YYEEEE. The CDR3 runs to 12 residues. Trimming took off 0 bases at V and 2 bases at J, with 3 bases between the two ends. CDR3 coding DNA: TGTGCCAGCAGCTTGGCCCCCTACGAGCAGTACTTC. It translates to CASSLAPYEQYF.

The rearrangement links TRBV7-9 to TRBJ2-3; D unresolved. V lost 6 bases and J lost 0, with 4 bases in between. Germline-derived CDR1 and CDR2 are SEHNR and FQNEAQ (reference sequence). The CDR3 spans 12 residues. The CDR3 DNA reads TGTGCCAGCAGGGTCAGCACAGATACGCAGTATTTT. Translated, it gives CASRVSTDTQYF.

The chain is built from TRBV7-2 and TRBJ1-2; maybe TRBD1 (6 bases). V was trimmed by 5 bases and J by 4 bases, leaving 14 bases between them. The CDR3 has 14 amino acids. Per the germline V gene, CDR1 is SGHTA and CDR2 is FQGNSA. CDR3 in DNA: TGTGCCAGCAGCCATACAGGGCCCTCCTATGGCTACACCTTC. Protein sequence: CASSHTGPSYGYTF. The whole variable domain, filled in from reference TRBV7-2 and TRBJ1-2, reads GAGVSQSPSNKVTEKGKDVELRCDPISGHTALYWYRQSLGQGLEFLIYFQGNSAPDKSGLPSDRFSAERTGGSVSTLTIQRTQQEDSAVYLCASSHTGPSYGYTFGSGTRLTVV.

For this clone: This sample also contains other DNA sequences that code for the same CDR3. The chain links TRBV7-3 to TRBJ2-3; D unresolved. Germline V gene data show CDR1 as SGHTA and CDR2 as FQGTGA. The CDR3 has 13 residues. The ends were cut back, 0 bases at V and 3 bases at J, with 4 bases in the middle. CDR3 region: CASSLTGTDTQYF. The CDR3 DNA reads as TGTGCCAGCAGCTTAACGGGGACAGATACGCAGTATTTT. Complete variable domain (other parts from reference TRBV7-3 and TRBJ2-3): GAGVSQTPSNKVTEKGKYVELRCDPISGHTALYWYRQSLGQGPEFLIYFQGTGAADDSGLPNDRFFAVRPEGSVSTLKIQRTERGDSAVYLCASSLTGTDTQYFGPGTRLTVL.

This clone was found a few times. V and J are TRBV11-2 and TRBJ2-7; D gene unclear. The CDR3 is 11 residues long. The germline CDR1 and CDR2 sequences are SGHAT and FQNNGV. Trimming took off 5 bases at V and 6 bases at J, with 8 bases between the two ends. CDR3 in DNA: TGTGCCAGCAGCCCTGGTTCCGAGCAGTACTTC. This sequence encodes CASSPGSEQYF.

This clone was seen more than once but under ten times. This sequence joins TRBV6-4 and TRBJ1-2, with D unresolved. The CDR3 runs 11 residues. Trimming cost V 6 bases and J 7 bases, with 9 bases left between them. Germline CDR1 is MRHNA and CDR2 is SNTAGT. The CDR3, as DNA: TGTGCCAGCAGAGGCCCGGGTGGCTACACCTTC. Amino acid sequence: CASRGPGGYTF.

This clone was seen only a few times. This chain connects TRBV11-2 to TRBJ2-6; no clear D. Germline-derived CDR1 and CDR2 are SGHAT and FQNNGV. Between the trimmed V and J ends, which lost 5 bases and 0 bases, there was a span of 5 bases. The CDR3 totals 14 residues. As DNA, the CDR3 is TGTGCCAGCAGCCGAAACTCTGGGGCCAACGTCCTGACTTTC. Translated, it gives CASSRNSGANVLTF.

This chain joins TRBV4-1 and TRBJ1-2, with 9 bases lining up with TRBD1. Germline trimming cut 2 bases from V and 6 bases from J; bases unmatched to any gene: 4. Germline CDR1 MGHRA, CDR2 YSYEKL. The CDR3 is 14 amino acids. For the CDR3, the DNA is TGCGCCAGCAGCCAATGGGACAGGGCGGATGGCTACACCTTC. It specifies CASSQWDRADGYTF.

This clone was counted a few times. The rearrangement links TRBV25-1 to TRBJ1-2; D unclear. From germline, CDR1 is MGHDK and CDR2 SYGVNS. V lost 6 bases to trimming and J lost 8 bases, with 10 bases between them. This CDR3 has 11 residues. In DNA form, the CDR3 reads TGTGCCAGCAGGGGCGCGTGGGGCTACACCTTC. Its translation is CASRGAWGYTF.

CDR3 sequence (DNA): TGCAGCCACTGGGGGACGGACAGGGGAAGCTCCTACGAGCAGTACTTC. It codes for CSHWGTDRGSSYEQYF. V usage is TRBV29-1 and J usage is TRBJ2-7; TRBD1 agrees at 9 bases. V was clipped by 8 bases and J by 0 bases; unmatched bases: 14. CDR1 and CDR2 from the germline V gene are SQVTM and ANQGSEA. This CDR3 region has 16 residues.

This sequence joins TRBV11-2 and TRBJ2-7; weak D call: TRBD2 (6 bases). The CDR3 covers 15 residues. V lost 0 bases to trimming and J lost 6 bases, with 15 bases between them. In germline, CDR1 is SGHAT, CDR2 FQNNGV. The CDR3 spells CASSLEAWPGGEQYF. The CDR3 bases are TGTGCCAGCAGCTTAGAGGCTTGGCCCGGGGGCGAGCAGTACTTC.

The genes are TRBV9 and TRBJ2-6; D is ambiguous. The V end was cut by 1 base, the J end by 2 bases, with 7 bases between. Germline V gene data show CDR1 as SGDLS and CDR2 as YYNGEE. This CDR3 comprises 15 residues. In DNA, the CDR3 is TGTGCCAGCAGCGTAAAGGGTACTGGGGCCAACGTCCTGACTTTC. It encodes CASSVKGTGANVLTF.

In its sample, this clone was seen a few times. This chain joins TRBV5-1 and TRBJ2-7; TRBD1 aligns across 8 bases. V dropped 3 bases and J dropped 5; count of bases not matched to a gene: 13. This CDR3 has 16 amino acids. Per germline, CDR1 SGHRS and CDR2 YFSETQ. Here the CDR3 DNA reads TGCGCCAGCAGCTCCATGGGCCATAGACAGGGGAACGAGCAGTACTTC. Translation gives CASSSMGHRQGNEQYF. Full variable domain (missing parts from reference TRBV5-1 and TRBJ2-7): KAGVTQTPRYLIKTRGQQVTLSCSPISGHRSVSWYQQTPGQGLQFLFEYFSETQRNKGNFPGRFSGRQFSNSRSEMNVSTLELGDSALYLCASSSMGHRQGNEQYFGPGTRLTVT.

This clone was detected a few times. The V gene is TRBV5-1, the J gene TRBJ2-2, with D perhaps TRBD2 (6 bases). The CDR3 spans 15 residues. V dropped 0 bases and J dropped 3 bases, with 9 bases sitting between them. The V gene's germline CDR1 is SGHRS and CDR2 YFSETQ. The CDR3 bases are TGCGCCAGCAGCTTGGGACTAGTGGACACCGGGGAGCTGTTTTTT. It translates to CASSLGLVDTGELFF.

This clone came up a few times. CDR3 coding DNA: TGTGCCAGTTCGGTTGAGGGGTATGGCTACACCTTC. Encoded protein: CASSVEGYGYTF. The V call is TRBV4-2, the J call TRBJ1-2; TRBD1 might be the D (5 bases). In germline, CDR1 is LGHNA, CDR2 YNFKEQ. The CDR3 has 12 residues. Trimming removed 9 bases from V and 5 bases from J, with 13 bases in between.

This clone turned up a few times. V is TRBV7-2 and J is TRBJ2-7, with 8 positions matching TRBD1. The CDR3 spans 14 residues. V shed 0 bases and J 4 bases; nucleotides not matched to a gene: 2. The germline V gene encodes CDR1 SGHTA and CDR2 FQGNSA. The CDR3 region has the DNA TGTGCCAGCAGCTTAGCGACAGGGGTATACGAGCAGTACTTC. This gives the protein CASSLATGVYEQYF. The complete variable domain, with remaining parts taken from reference TRBV7-2 and TRBJ2-7, reads GAGVSQSPSNKVTEKGKDVELRCDPISGHTALYWYRQSLGQGLEFLIYFQGNSAPDKSGLPSDRFSAERTGGSVSTLTIQRTQQEDSAVYLCASSLATGVYEQYFGPGTRLTVT.

This clone appeared a few times. The V call is TRBV29-1, the J call TRBJ2-1; D gene ambiguous. The V and J ends lost 3 bases and 5 bases respectively, with 8 bases between them. CDR1 and CDR2 from the germline V gene are SQVTM and ANQGSEA. The CDR3 has 12 residues. Here the CDR3 DNA reads TGCAGCGTTGATGGGTTGGACAATGAGCAGTTCTTC. Translation gives CSVDGLDNEQFF.

The V gene is TRBV9, the J gene TRBJ1-1; the D is unclear. There are 15 residues in the CDR3. With 0 bases removed from V and 1 base from J, the gap between germline ends came to 10 bases. Per the germline V gene, CDR1 is SGDLS and CDR2 is YYNGEE. Written as DNA, the CDR3 is TGTGCCAGCAGCGTAGATAAGGTGGGGAACACTGAAGCTTTCTTT. Translation gives CASSVDKVGNTEAFF.